The 12 T cell receptor beta chains given below trace back to one sample, sequenced in a study of immune evolution from preneoplasia to lung adenocarcinoma. Assay: immunoSEQ multiplex PCR; the TCRdb copy retains only in-frame clones and omits some. Found here are roughly 5,400 clones, roughly 85% of them singletons; the top ten hold approximately 3.5%. Specimen: FFPE minimally invasive lung adenocarcinoma tissue. These receptors originate from a person aged 55-85 years with lung adenocarcinoma.

This rearrangement joins TRBV2 to TRBJ1-2; possibly TRBD1 for D (5 bases). The CDR3 spans 13 residues. The V gene lost 3 bases and the J gene lost 5 bases, with 10 bases spanning the gap. Per the germline V gene, CDR1 is SNHLY and CDR2 is FYNNEI. CDR3 bases: TGTGCCAGCAGTGATTTGGGGGGGTATGGCTACACCTTC. Amino acid sequence: CASSDLGGYGYTF.

V usage is TRBV28 and J usage is TRBJ1-4, with D tentatively TRBD1 (6 bases). Germline CDR1 and CDR2: MDHEN and SYDVKM. V dropped 10 bases and J dropped 2 bases, with 14 bases sitting between them. The CDR3 contains 14 residues. The CDR3 nucleotides are TGTGCCACCTCAAGGGGGTTTACTAATGAAAAACTGTTTTTT. It translates to CATSRGFTNEKLFF.

This clone occurred a few times. V and J are TRBV7-9 and TRBJ2-7; no reliable D call. The V end lost 5 bases, the J end lost 2 bases, and 10 bases lay between the germline ends. This CDR3 comprises 13 residues. From germline, CDR1 is SEHNR and CDR2 FQNEAQ (reference sequence). In DNA form, the CDR3 reads TGTGCCAGCAGCCCCGACGGTCCCTACGAGCAGTACTTC. Translation gives CASSPDGPYEQYF.

V gene TRBV7-2 combines with J gene TRBJ2-3, with 8 bases matching TRBD2. Germline CDR1 reads SGHTA; CDR2 reads FQGNSA. This CDR3 spans 16 amino acids. Trimming took 1 base from V and 2 from J; bases not matched to a gene: 5. The CDR3 reads CASSLGNSGATDTQYF. In nucleotides, the CDR3 is TGTGCCAGCAGCTTAGGAAATAGCGGGGCCACAGATACGCAGTATTTT.

CDR3 sequence (DNA): TGTGCCAGCAGTTCAGTCGGGGGGGGAAACACCATATATTTT. Translated, it gives CASSSVGGGNTIYF. The chain links TRBV9 to TRBJ1-3, with D perhaps matching TRBD1 (5 bases). The CDR3 is made up of 14 amino acids. The germline V and J ends were trimmed by 5 bases and 4 bases, with 13 bases remaining between them. The germline V gene encodes CDR1 SGDLS and CDR2 YYNGEE.

The V and J genes are TRBV29-1 and TRBJ2-5; maybe TRBD1 (6 bases). This CDR3 has 12 amino acids. The germline V gene encodes CDR1 SQVTM and CDR2 ANQGSEA. The ends were cut back, 5 bases at V and 2 bases at J, with 9 bases in the middle. The CDR3 is CSVLQGQETQYF. In DNA form, the CDR3 reads TGCAGCGTTCTACAGGGTCAAGAGACCCAGTACTTC.

This clone has more than one count but fewer than ten. The chain is built from TRBV30 and TRBJ1-2, with a possible D match to TRBD1 (5 bases). The CDR3 is 13 amino acids. Deletions cut 3 bases from V and 8 bases from J, with 16 bases between. Germline V gene data show CDR1 as GTSNPN and CDR2 as SVGIG (reference sequence). The CDR3 reads CAWSPLGGIGYTF. Written as DNA, the CDR3 is TGTGCCTGGAGCCCTCTCGGGGGGATCGGCTACACCTTC.

This chain connects TRBV4-2 to TRBJ2-1; D remains unclear. The CDR3 covers 14 residues. Trimming cost V 0 bases and J 5 bases, with 8 bases left between them. CDR1 LGHNA and CDR2 YNFKEQ come from the germline V gene. The CDR3 DNA reads as TGTGCCAGCAGCCAAGATAGGCAGCACAATGAGCAGTTCTTC. Translated: CASSQDRQHNEQFF.

The chain recombines TRBV7-6 with TRBJ2-5, with D perhaps being TRBD1 or TRBD2 (7 bases each). V gave up 1 base and J gave up 1 base, with 13 bases separating them. Germline CDR1 and CDR2: SGHVS and FNYEAQ. This CDR3 has 16 amino acids. CDR3 amino acids: CASSLGQGGFQETQYF. The CDR3 nucleotides are TGTGCCAGCAGCTTAGGCCAGGGGGGGTTCCAAGAGACCCAGTACTTC.

The chain has TRBV5-8 and TRBJ2-2; the match to TRBD1 covers 7 bases. The junction had 5 bases not matched to a gene; V was cut back by 6 bases and J by 6 bases. Germline assignment: CDR1 SGHTS and CDR2 YDEGEE. The CDR3 spans 13 residues. As DNA, the CDR3 is TGTGCCAGCAACCGGGACAGTCCCGGGGAGCTGTTTTTT. Its protein product is CASNRDSPGELFF.

The genes are TRBV6-5 and TRBJ1-2; D possibly corresponds to TRBD1 (5 bases). V was cut by 0 bases and J by 2 bases, with 10 bases left in between. The CDR3 covers 15 residues. Per the germline V gene, CDR1 is MNHEY and CDR2 is SVGAGI. CDR3 residues: CASSYSFWGNYGYTF. CDR3 DNA sequence: TGTGCCAGCAGTTACTCGTTCTGGGGGAACTATGGCTACACCTTC.

About this clone itself: The sample has other DNA sequences that encode this CDR3 too. The chain carries TRBV4-3 and TRBJ2-4; 10 nucleotides agree with TRBD1. The CDR3 contains 16 residues. In germline, CDR1 is LGHNA, CDR2 YSLEER. Losses at the gene ends were 0 bases for V and 4 bases for J; bases not matched to a gene: 3. The CDR3, as DNA: TGCGCCAGCAGCCAAGAGCGACAGGGGGCTAAAAACATTCAGTACTTC. Protein sequence: CASSQERQGAKNIQYF.